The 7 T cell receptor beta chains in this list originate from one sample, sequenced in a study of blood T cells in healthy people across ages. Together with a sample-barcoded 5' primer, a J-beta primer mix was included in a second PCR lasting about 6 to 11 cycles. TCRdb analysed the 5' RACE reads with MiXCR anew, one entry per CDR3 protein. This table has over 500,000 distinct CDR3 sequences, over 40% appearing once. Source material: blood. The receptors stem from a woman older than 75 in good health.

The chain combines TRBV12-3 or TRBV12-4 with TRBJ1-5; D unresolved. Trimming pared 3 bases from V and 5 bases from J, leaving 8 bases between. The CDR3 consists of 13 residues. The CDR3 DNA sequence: TGTGCCAGCAGTTTGTCAGACTATCAGCCCCAGCATTTT. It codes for CASSLSDYQPQHF.

CDR3 nucleotide sequence: TGCGCCAGCAGCTTGTCCGGGGGGCTAAGCACAGATACGCAGTATTTT. Encoded protein: CASSLSGGLSTDTQYF. The genes are TRBV5-1 and TRBJ2-3, with D maybe TRBD2 (7 bases). Trimming took 1 base from V and 0 from J, leaving 12 bases between them. Germline CDR1 is SGHRS and CDR2 is YFSETQ. CDR3 length: 16 residues.

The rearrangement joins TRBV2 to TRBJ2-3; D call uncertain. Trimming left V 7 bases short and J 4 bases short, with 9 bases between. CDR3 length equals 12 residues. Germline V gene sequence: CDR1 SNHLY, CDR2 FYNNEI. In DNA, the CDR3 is TGTGCCAGCATCGAACGGTCAGATACGCAGTATTTT. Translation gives CASIERSDTQYF.

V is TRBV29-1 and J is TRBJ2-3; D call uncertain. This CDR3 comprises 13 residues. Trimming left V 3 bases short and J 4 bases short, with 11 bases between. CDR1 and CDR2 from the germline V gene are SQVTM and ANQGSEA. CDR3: CSVDSLGADTQYF. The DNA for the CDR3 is TGCAGCGTTGACTCCCTGGGCGCAGATACGCAGTATTTT.

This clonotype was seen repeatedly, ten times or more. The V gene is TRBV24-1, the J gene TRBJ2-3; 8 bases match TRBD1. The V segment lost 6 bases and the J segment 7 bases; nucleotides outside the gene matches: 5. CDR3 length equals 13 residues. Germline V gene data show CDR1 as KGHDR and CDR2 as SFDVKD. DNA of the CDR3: TGTGCCACCAGTCCCCGGACAGGGTATACGCAGTATTTT. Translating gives CATSPRTGYTQYF.

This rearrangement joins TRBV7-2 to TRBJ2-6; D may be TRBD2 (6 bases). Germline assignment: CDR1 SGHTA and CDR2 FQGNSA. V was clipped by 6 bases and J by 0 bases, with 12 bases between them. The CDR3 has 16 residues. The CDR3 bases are TGTGCCAGCAGTTCCCGGGGGAACTCTGGGGCCAACGTCCTGACTTTC. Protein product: CASSSRGNSGANVLTF.

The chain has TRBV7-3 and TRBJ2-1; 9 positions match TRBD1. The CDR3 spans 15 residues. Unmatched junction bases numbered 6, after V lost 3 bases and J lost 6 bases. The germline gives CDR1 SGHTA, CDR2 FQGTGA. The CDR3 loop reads CASSFGTGLGNEQFF. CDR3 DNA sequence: TGTGCCAGCAGCTTCGGGACAGGGCTCGGCAATGAGCAGTTCTTC.